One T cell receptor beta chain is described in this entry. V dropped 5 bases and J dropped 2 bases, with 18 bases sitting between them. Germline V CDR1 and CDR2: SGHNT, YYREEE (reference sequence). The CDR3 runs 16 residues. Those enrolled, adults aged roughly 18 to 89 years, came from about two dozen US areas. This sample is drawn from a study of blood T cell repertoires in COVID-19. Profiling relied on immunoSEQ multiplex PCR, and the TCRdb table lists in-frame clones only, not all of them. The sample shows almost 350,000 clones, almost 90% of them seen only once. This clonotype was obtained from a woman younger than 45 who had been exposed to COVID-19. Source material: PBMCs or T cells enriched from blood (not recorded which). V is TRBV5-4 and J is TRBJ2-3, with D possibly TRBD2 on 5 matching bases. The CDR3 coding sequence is TGTGCCAGCAGAGAGGGCCTATACCCTCCCACAGATACGCAGTATTTT. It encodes CASREGLYPPTDTQYF.